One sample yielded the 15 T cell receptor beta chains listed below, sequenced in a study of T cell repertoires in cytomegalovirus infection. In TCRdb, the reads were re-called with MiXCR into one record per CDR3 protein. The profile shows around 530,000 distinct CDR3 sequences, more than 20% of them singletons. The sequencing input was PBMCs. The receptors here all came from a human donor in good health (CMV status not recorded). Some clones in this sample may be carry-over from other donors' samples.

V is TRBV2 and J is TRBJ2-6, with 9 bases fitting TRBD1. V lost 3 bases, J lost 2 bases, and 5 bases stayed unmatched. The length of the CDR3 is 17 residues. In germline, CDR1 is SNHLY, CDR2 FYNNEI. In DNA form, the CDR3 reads TGTGCCAGCAGTGAGACCGGGACAGGGACTGGGGCCAACGTCCTGACTTTC. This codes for CASSETGTGTGANVLTF.

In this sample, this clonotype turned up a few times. CDR3 region: CATARHTSGRAVTDTQYF. CDR3 DNA: TGTGCCACTGCGAGACATACTAGCGGGAGGGCCGTCACAGATACGCAGTATTTT. The V gene is TRBV10-3, the J gene TRBJ2-3; 13 bases are a match to TRBD2. Trimming took 10 bases from V and 2 from J; bases not matched to a gene: 15. The V gene's germline CDR1 is ENHRY and CDR2 SYGVKD. This CDR3 spans 18 amino acids.

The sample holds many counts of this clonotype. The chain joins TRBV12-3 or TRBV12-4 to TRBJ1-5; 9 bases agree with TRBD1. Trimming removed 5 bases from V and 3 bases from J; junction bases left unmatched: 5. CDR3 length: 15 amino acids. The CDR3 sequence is CASSPGTGFNQPQHF. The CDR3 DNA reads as TGTGCCAGCAGTCCCGGGACAGGGTTCAATCAGCCCCAGCATTTT.

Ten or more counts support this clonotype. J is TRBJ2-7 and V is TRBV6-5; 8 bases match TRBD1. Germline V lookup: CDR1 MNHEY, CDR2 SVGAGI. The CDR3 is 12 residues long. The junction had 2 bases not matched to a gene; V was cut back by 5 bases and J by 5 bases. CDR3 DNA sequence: TGTGCCAGCAGTGGGGACAGGAACGAGCAGTACTTC. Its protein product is CASSGDRNEQYF.

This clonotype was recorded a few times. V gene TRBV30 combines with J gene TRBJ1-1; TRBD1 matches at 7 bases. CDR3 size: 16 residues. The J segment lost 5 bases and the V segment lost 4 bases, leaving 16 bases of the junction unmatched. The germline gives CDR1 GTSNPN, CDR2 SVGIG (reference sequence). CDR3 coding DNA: TGTGCCTGGAACACCCCGGGAAGGCAGGGGGGTACTGAAGCTTTCTTT. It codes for CAWNTPGRQGGTEAFF.

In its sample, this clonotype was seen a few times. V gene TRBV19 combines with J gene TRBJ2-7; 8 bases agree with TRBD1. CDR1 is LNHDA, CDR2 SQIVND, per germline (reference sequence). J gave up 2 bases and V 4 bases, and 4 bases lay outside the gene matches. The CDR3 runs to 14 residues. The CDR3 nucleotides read TGTGCCAGTAGTACTCGGACAGGGCCCTACGAGCAGTACTTC. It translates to CASSTRTGPYEQYF.

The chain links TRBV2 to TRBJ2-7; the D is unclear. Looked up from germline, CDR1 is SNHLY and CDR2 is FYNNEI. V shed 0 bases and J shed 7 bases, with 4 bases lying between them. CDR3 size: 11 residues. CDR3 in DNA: TGTGCCAGCAGTGAAGCCTGGGAGCAGTACGTC. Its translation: CASSEAWEQYV.

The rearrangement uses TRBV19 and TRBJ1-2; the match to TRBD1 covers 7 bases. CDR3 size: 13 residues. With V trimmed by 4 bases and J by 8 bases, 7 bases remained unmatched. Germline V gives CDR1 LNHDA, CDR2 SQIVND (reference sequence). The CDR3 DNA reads TGTGCCAGTAGTACCCGACAGGGTGGCGGCTACACCTTC. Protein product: CASSTRQGGGYTF.

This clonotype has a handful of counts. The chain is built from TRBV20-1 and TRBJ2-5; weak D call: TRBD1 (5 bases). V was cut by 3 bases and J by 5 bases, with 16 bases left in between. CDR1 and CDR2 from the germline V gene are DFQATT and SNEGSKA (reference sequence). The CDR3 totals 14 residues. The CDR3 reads CSASIRSRQETQYF. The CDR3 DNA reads TGCAGTGCTAGCATTCGGAGCCGACAGGAGACCCAGTACTTC.

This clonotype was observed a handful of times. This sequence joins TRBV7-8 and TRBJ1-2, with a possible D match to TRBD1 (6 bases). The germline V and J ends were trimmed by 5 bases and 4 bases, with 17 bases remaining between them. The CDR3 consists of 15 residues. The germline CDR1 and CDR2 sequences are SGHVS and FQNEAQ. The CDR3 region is CASSPLSGGGYGYTF. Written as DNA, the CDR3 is TGTGCCAGCAGCCCTTTGTCTGGGGGCGGCTATGGCTACACCTTC.

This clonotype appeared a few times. The CDR3 loop is CASSLRRGQGSNQPQHF. The DNA of the CDR3 is TGTGCCAGCAGTCTTAGGCGGGGACAGGGAAGCAATCAGCCCCAGCATTTT. The chain carries TRBV28 and TRBJ1-5, with 9 bases aligning to TRBD1. Trimming at V came to 5 bases and at J to 1 base, leaving 9 bases not matched to a gene. The CDR3 covers 17 residues. Germline V gene lookup returns CDR1 MDHEN and CDR2 SYDVKM.

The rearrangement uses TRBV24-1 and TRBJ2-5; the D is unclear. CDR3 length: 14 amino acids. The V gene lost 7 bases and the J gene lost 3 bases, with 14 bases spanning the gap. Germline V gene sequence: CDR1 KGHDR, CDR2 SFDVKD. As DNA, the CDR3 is TGTGCCACCAGCGACCCGTTAAGTGAAGAGACCCAGTACTTC. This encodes CATSDPLSEETQYF.

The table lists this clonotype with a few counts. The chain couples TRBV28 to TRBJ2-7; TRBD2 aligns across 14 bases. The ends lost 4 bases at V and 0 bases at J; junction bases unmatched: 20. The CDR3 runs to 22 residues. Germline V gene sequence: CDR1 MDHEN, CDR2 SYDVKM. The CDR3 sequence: CASSYQSPTGTSGGGSSYEQYV. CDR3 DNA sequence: TGTGCCAGCAGTTATCAGTCTCCTACCGGGACTAGCGGGGGTGGGAGCTCCTACGAGCAGTACGTC.

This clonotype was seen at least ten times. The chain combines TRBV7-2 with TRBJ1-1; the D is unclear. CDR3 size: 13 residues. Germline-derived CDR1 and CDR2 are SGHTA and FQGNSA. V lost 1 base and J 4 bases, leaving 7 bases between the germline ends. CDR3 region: CASSLERSTEAFF. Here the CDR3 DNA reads TGTGCCAGCAGCTTAGAGCGCAGCACTGAAGCTTTCTTT.

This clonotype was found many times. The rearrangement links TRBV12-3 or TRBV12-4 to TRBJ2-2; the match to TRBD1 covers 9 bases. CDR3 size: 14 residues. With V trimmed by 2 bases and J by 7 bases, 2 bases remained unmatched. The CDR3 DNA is TGTGCCAGCAGTTTAAACAGGGGGCTCGGGGAGCTGTTTTTT. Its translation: CASSLNRGLGELFF.